This T cell receptor (beta chain) stems from a study of vaccination and CD4 T cells after COVID-19. Study-level points and caveats: Median counts of SARS-CoV-2-reactive clonotypes increased from roughly 21 to 40; this difference was not significant. Analysis of convalescent patients found that 304 of 307 vaccine-specific clones were spike mono-reactive.

The Oncomine TCR Beta short-read assay generated sequence data from the DNA of cultured CD4+ T cells. Each CDR3 protein is one row after TCRdb ran MiXCR on the PCR reads. The table includes some 8,600 distinct CDR3 sequences, about three quarters detected once. Treatment given: roughly 10-day PBMC culture with coronavirus spike peptide pools or control peptides (ViraFEST assay). ViraFEST stimulated the growth of antigen-specific T cells using peptide pools and subsequently profiled their TCRs by sequencing. With regard to this clonotype: Its antigen remains unidentified.

V was cut by 0 bases and J by 1 base, with 9 bases left in between. From germline, CDR1 is SGHVS and CDR2 FNYEAQ. This CDR3 region has 15 residues. The source is a human donor who had recovered from COVID-19. The chain combines TRBV7-6 with TRBJ1-1, with D maybe TRBD1 (5 bases). The sequencing sample was made of CD4+ T cells from blood, cultured in vitro. CDR3 bases: TGTGCCAGCAGCTTAGCAGGGACGGGGAACACTGAAGCTTTCTTT. It encodes CASSLAGTGNTEAFF.